The 5 T cell receptor beta chains given below trace back to one sample, sequenced in a study of OX40 agonist ivuxolimab in advanced cancers. Produced via immunoSEQ multiplex PCR; TCRdb's table is partial and in-frame only. Of approximately 70,000 clones listed, over 80% were seen once; the top ten hold 5.5% to 6%. This sample comprised CD4+ or CD8+ T cells sorted from blood, obtained in a trial of the OX40 agonist ivuxolimab. These receptors came from an adult with an advanced solid tumor such as melanoma, head and neck, liver or kidney cancer.

This chain links TRBV28 with TRBJ1-2; D remains unclear. V lost 3 bases to trimming and J lost 8 bases, with 13 bases between them. Germline V lookup: CDR1 MDHEN, CDR2 SYDVKM. This CDR3 contains 13 residues. CDR3 in amino acids: CASSFIGFNGYTF. Written as DNA, the CDR3 is TGTGCCAGCAGTTTCATAGGGTTTAACGGCTACACCTTC.

The chain employs TRBV9 and TRBJ2-7; a weak D match, TRBD1 (6 bases). The CDR3 length is 14 residues. The V gene's germline CDR1 is SGDLS and CDR2 YYNGEE. V was trimmed by 1 base and J by 0 bases, leaving 8 bases between them. The CDR3 DNA reads TGTGCCAGCAGCGTAACAGGGCTCTCCTACGAGCAGTACTTC. This sequence encodes CASSVTGLSYEQYF. The full variable domain, in which reference TRBV9 and TRBJ2-7 provide the parts outside the CDR3, is DSGVTQTPKHLITATGQRVTLRCSPRSGDLSVYWYQQSLDQGLQFLIQYYNGEERAKGNILERFSAQQFPDLHSELNLSSLELGDSALYFCASSVTGLSYEQYFGPGTRLTVT.

As for this clone: At the DNA level, this CDR3 is encoded by other sequences in the same sample as well. CDR3 coding DNA: TGTGCCAGCAGTTTCGGAGTCAATGAGCAGTTCTTC. Amino acid sequence: CASSFGVNEQFF. The chain carries TRBV28 and TRBJ2-1; no clear D gene. Germline-derived CDR1 and CDR2 are MDHEN and SYDVKM. The V end was cut by 3 bases, the J end by 6 bases, with 6 bases between. CDR3 length: 12 residues.

The V call is TRBV19, the J call TRBJ1-6; D is unclear. CDR1 is LNHDA and CDR2 is SQIVND in the germline V gene (reference sequence). V dropped 5 bases and J dropped 4 bases, with 18 bases sitting between them. The CDR3 has 17 residues. The CDR3 here is CASSSGLPGIYNSPLHF. CDR3 bases: TGTGCCAGTAGTTCTGGGCTACCTGGGATTTATAATTCACCCCTCCACTTT. Drawing the rest from reference TRBV19 and TRBJ1-6, the complete variable domain is DGGITQSPKYLFRKEGQNVTLSCEQNLNHDAMYWYRQDPGQGLRLIYYSQIVNDFQKGDIAEGYSVSREKKESFPLTVTSAQKNPTAFYLCASSSGLPGIYNSPLHFGNGTRLTVT.

The chain carries TRBV28 and TRBJ1-5; D might be TRBD1 (6 bases). Trimming removed 3 bases from V and 2 bases from J, with 17 bases in between. The CDR3 consists of 17 residues. In germline, CDR1 is MDHEN, CDR2 SYDVKM. The CDR3: CASSFRGGVEGNQPQHF. CDR3 sequence (DNA): TGTGCCAGCAGTTTCCGCGGGGGCGTAGAAGGCAATCAGCCCCAGCATTTT.